These 28 T cell receptor beta chains share one sample of origin, sequenced in a study of cytomegalovirus exposure and HLA in healthy donors. Use of 60 Vbeta and 13 Jbeta primers characterized the PCR. TCRdb's copy holds only in-frame clones and misses some; the assay was immunoSEQ multiplex PCR. The sample lists 45,000 to 65,000 clones, around four fifths occurring once. Source material: PBMCs. These receptors all come from a man aged 25-45 years in good health and CMV-seronegative.

The chain has TRBV7-9 and TRBJ2-1, with a tentative D call TRBD1 (5 bases). CDR1 and CDR2 (germline): SEHNR, FQNEAQ (reference sequence). The CDR3 has 17 amino acids. Trimming shortened V by 1 base and J by 7 bases, and 20 bases separated the two germline ends. The CDR3 reads CASSLGYLLQGTNEQFF. The CDR3, as DNA: TGTGCCAGCAGCTTAGGGTATTTGCTCCAGGGAACGAATGAGCAGTTCTTC.

This chain uses TRBV5-1 with TRBJ2-2, with 11 bases matching TRBD2. This CDR3 region has 15 residues. In germline, CDR1 is SGHRS, CDR2 YFSETQ. J gave up 5 bases and V 0 bases, and 0 bases lay outside the gene matches. The CDR3 reads CASSLVAGGTGELFF. The CDR3 nucleotides are TGCGCCAGCAGCTTGGTAGCGGGAGGGACCGGGGAGCTGTTTTTT.

This chain links TRBV20-1 with TRBJ2-3; D possibly corresponds to TRBD1 (6 bases). CDR1 is DFQATT and CDR2 is SNEGSKA in the germline V gene (reference sequence). There are 11 residues in the CDR3. V lost 5 bases, J lost 6 bases, and 9 bases lay in between. The CDR3 DNA reads as TGCAGTGCTGAGAGGGGGGATACGCAGTATTTT. Protein sequence: CSAERGDTQYF.

The genes are TRBV19 and TRBJ1-2; 10 nucleotides agree with TRBD1. Germline V lookup: CDR1 LNHDA, CDR2 SQIVND (reference sequence). The ends lost 5 bases at V and 3 bases at J; junction bases unmatched: 9. The CDR3 runs to 16 residues. The CDR3 DNA reads TGTGCCAGTAGTTACCCCGGGACAGGGGCCTACTATGGCTACACCTTC. Amino acids: CASSYPGTGAYYGYTF.

This sequence joins TRBV5-6 and TRBJ2-1, with 9 nucleotides matching TRBD1. Germline assignment: CDR1 SGHDT and CDR2 YYEEEE. Trimming at V came to 0 bases and at J to 5 bases, leaving 9 bases not matched to a gene. The CDR3 totals 17 residues. The CDR3 DNA sequence: TGTGCCAGCAGCTTGGGTCCCCGGGACAGGGTAAACAATGAGCAGTTCTTC. This encodes CASSLGPRDRVNNEQFF.

J is TRBJ2-7 and V is TRBV5-4; 8 bases fit TRBD2. Trimming cost V 0 bases and J 6 bases; bases outside gene matches: 8. The CDR3 length is 15 residues. CDR1 and CDR2 (germline): SGHNT, YYREEE (reference sequence). The CDR3 DNA reads as TGTGCCAGCAGCTTGGGCGGGGGGAATGGTATCGAGCAGTACTTC. Its protein product is CASSLGGGNGIEQYF.

This chain links TRBV28 with TRBJ2-7, with D hard to call. The V gene's germline CDR1 is MDHEN and CDR2 SYDVKM. Trimming took off 7 bases at V and 0 bases at J, with 13 bases between the two ends. This CDR3 has 14 amino acids. CDR3 loop: CASTLRYSSYEQYF. CDR3 in DNA: TGTGCCAGCACCCTAAGATATAGCTCCTACGAGCAGTACTTC.

The chain carries TRBV12-5 and TRBJ1-2; possible D gene TRBD1, 5 bases. CDR3 length: 20 residues. V lost 2 bases and J 3 bases, leaving 28 bases between the germline ends. CDR1 and CDR2 from the germline V gene are LGHNT and FRNRAP. CDR3 sequence: CASGLSRGSLRTREDYGYTF. As DNA, the CDR3 is TGTGCTAGTGGTTTGTCCCGGGGGTCCTTGAGGACTAGGGAGGACTATGGCTACACCTTC.

The chain joins TRBV19 to TRBJ2-5; D is perhaps TRBD1 (5 bases). Trimming shortened V by 8 bases and J by 4 bases, and 14 bases separated the two germline ends. The length of the CDR3 is 13 residues. The V gene's germline CDR1 is LNHDA and CDR2 SQIVND (reference sequence). The CDR3 bases are TGTGCCAGTCGGCAGGGTACAAGAGAGACCCAGTACTTC. Protein product: CASRQGTRETQYF.

J is TRBJ2-7 and V is TRBV21-1; the table calls TRBD2, which could not be checked here. TRBV21-1 is classified as a pseudogene. The CDR3 is 14 residues long. The CDR3 sequence: CASAIGGTTYEQYF. The CDR3, as DNA: TGTGCCAGCGCGATTGGCGGAACTACCTACGAGCAGTACTTC.

This clone has just a few counts. The V call is TRBV21-1, the J call TRBJ2-1; TRBD2, the table's D call, was not compared with the DNA. TRBV21-1 is marked as a pseudogene. The length of the CDR3 is 12 residues. The CDR3 protein is CASLRVGDEQFF. The CDR3 DNA follows: TGTGCCAGCCTCCGGGTAGGCGATGAGCAGTTCTTC.

A few counts support this clone. V and J are TRBV5-4 and TRBJ2-7; 9 bases agree with TRBD2. The length of the CDR3 is 15 residues. V trimming: 1 base; J trimming: 0 bases; junction bases outside the gene matches: 2. Germline V gene sequence: CDR1 SGHNT, CDR2 YYREEE (reference sequence). The CDR3 sequence is CASSLNSGSSYEQYF. The CDR3 coding sequence is TGTGCCAGCAGCTTGAATAGCGGGAGCTCCTACGAGCAGTACTTC.

As concerns this clone: One junction end disagrees with the germline gene, perhaps due to a read error. The genes are TRBV6-1 and TRBJ2-5, with D possibly being TRBD1 (5 bases). Germline-derived CDR1 and CDR2 are MNHNS and SASEGT. The CDR3 sequence is 12 residues long. The CDR3, as DNA: TGTGCCAGCAGTGAAGCGATCAGGGCCGCCCACTTC. Amino acid sequence: CASSEAIRAAHF.

This chain joins TRBV7-6 and TRBJ2-3; maybe TRBD1 (6 bases). V was clipped by 5 bases and J by 3 bases, with 15 bases between them. The germline CDR1 and CDR2 sequences are SGHVS and FNYEAQ. This CDR3 comprises 15 residues. The CDR3 protein is CASSAQGLLTDTQYF. The CDR3 DNA follows: TGTGCCAGCAGCGCACAGGGTCTGTTGACAGATACGCAGTATTTT.

This chain links TRBV5-6 with TRBJ1-1; TRBD1 might be the D (6 bases). The CDR3 length is 14 residues. In germline, CDR1 is SGHDT, CDR2 YYEEEE. V was pared by 4 bases and J by 1 base, with 11 bases between. The CDR3 here is CASSHSQGNTEAFF. DNA for the CDR3: TGTGCCAGCAGCCACTCACAGGGGAACACTGAAGCTTTCTTT.

The chain combines TRBV4-2 with TRBJ2-7; TRBD2 aligns across 11 bases. V shed 0 bases and J 4 bases; nucleotides not matched to a gene: 2. The CDR3 covers 15 residues. Germline V gene sequence: CDR1 LGHNA, CDR2 YNFKEQ. DNA of the CDR3: TGTGCCAGCAGCCAAGAAACTAGCGGGAGTTACGAGCAGTACTTC. As protein: CASSQETSGSYEQYF.

This CDR3 is CASSVGEGLANQPQHF. In DNA form, the CDR3 reads TGTGCCAGCAGCGTAGGGGAGGGTCTTGCCAATCAGCCCCAGCATTTT. The chain links TRBV9 to TRBJ1-5; D gene uncertain. With 0 bases removed from V and 3 bases from J, the gap between germline ends came to 13 bases. Germline assignment: CDR1 SGDLS and CDR2 YYNGEE. The CDR3 has 16 amino acids.

This clone was counted a single time. V is TRBV11-3 and J is TRBJ2-2, with D unresolved. The CDR3 runs 12 residues. Trimming took 5 bases from V and 2 from J, leaving 3 bases between them. The germline gives CDR1 SGHNT, CDR2 YENEEA. CDR3 DNA: TGTGCCAGCAGCCCAAACACCGGGGAGCTGTTTTTT. Its translation is CASSPNTGELFF. Supplemented by reference TRBV11-3 and TRBJ2-2, the full variable domain reads EAGVVQSPRYKIIEKKQPVAFWCNPISGHNTLYWYLQNLGQGPELLIRYENEEAVDDSQLPKDRFSAERLKGVDSTLKIQPAELGDSAVYLCASSPNTGELFFGEGSRLTVL.

V is TRBV7-6 and J is TRBJ2-2; 10 bases align to TRBD2. The CDR3 totals 17 residues. Germline lookup yields CDR1 SGHVS and CDR2 FNYEAQ. V lost 1 base, J lost 5 bases, and 7 bases stayed unmatched. CDR3 in amino acids: CASSLGLAGVRTGELFF. In nucleotides, the CDR3 is TGTGCCAGCAGCTTAGGGCTAGCGGGAGTAAGGACCGGGGAGCTGTTTTTT. Looking up the rest from reference TRBV7-6 and TRBJ2-2 gives the full variable domain: GAGVSQSPRYKVTKRGQDVALRCDPISGHVSLYWYRQALGQGPEFLTYFNYEAQQDKSGLPNDRFSAERPEGSISTLTIQRTEQRDSAMYRCASSLGLAGVRTGELFFGEGSRLTVL.

The J gene is TRBJ1-3, the V gene TRBV6-5; no firm D call. The CDR3 runs to 13 residues. CDR1 is MNHEY, CDR2 SVGAGI, per germline. Trimming took 8 bases from V and 4 from J, leaving 12 bases between them. In DNA form, the CDR3 reads TGTGCCAGCTGCTCGTCACTCGGAAACACCATATATTTT. It yields the protein CASCSSLGNTIYF.

This chain joins TRBV7-2 and TRBJ2-5, with a weak D call TRBD2 (7 bases). This CDR3 is built from 14 residues. Germline V gene lookup returns CDR1 SGHTA and CDR2 FQGNSA. V was pared by 8 bases and J by 4 bases, with 17 bases between. CDR3 DNA: TGTGCCAGCCGACTAGTGGGGGGGCGAGAGACCCAGTACTTC. Translating gives CASRLVGGRETQYF.

V is TRBV10-1 and J is TRBJ2-1, with 11 bases identical to TRBD2. The V segment lost 6 bases and the J segment 10 bases; nucleotides outside the gene matches: 11. The germline gives CDR1 WNHNN, CDR2 SYGVQD (reference sequence). This CDR3 contains 15 residues. In nucleotides, the CDR3 is TGCGCCAGCAGCCCCGGGACTAGCGGTAGAGGCGAGCAGTTCTTC. It yields the protein CASSPGTSGRGEQFF.

This clone was picked up one time. The chain combines TRBV7-9 with TRBJ2-1, with D possibly TRBD2 on 5 matching bases. In germline, CDR1 is SEHNR, CDR2 FQNEAQ (reference sequence). This CDR3 region has 16 residues. V was trimmed by 1 base and J by 0 bases, leaving 10 bases between them. CDR3 sequence reads: CASSLERWSSYNEQFF. CDR3 nucleotide sequence: TGTGCCAGCAGCTTAGAGCGGTGGAGCTCCTACAATGAGCAGTTCTTC.

The rearrangement links TRBV7-2 to TRBJ1-2; D may be TRBD1 (5 bases). Germline lookup yields CDR1 SGHTA and CDR2 FQGNSA. The CDR3 has 14 residues. Trimming removed 6 bases at V and 0 bases at J, with 11 bases between. The CDR3 bases are TGTGCCAGCAGGGACACGGAGACTAACTATGGCTACACCTTC. Translated: CASRDTETNYGYTF.

This rearrangement joins TRBV7-2 to TRBJ1-5, with 8 bases fitting TRBD1. CDR3 length: 14 amino acids. V was pared by 5 bases and J by 7 bases, with 7 bases of the junction left unmatched. CDR1 and CDR2 (germline): SGHTA, FQGNSA. CDR3 in DNA: TGTGCCAGCAGCGCCCAGGGGGCAGGACAGCCCCAGCATTTT. This encodes CASSAQGAGQPQHF.

The chain employs TRBV6-7 and TRBJ2-1; 9 bases align to TRBD1. TRBV6-7 is an ORF for which the function is uncertain. The CDR3 spans 20 residues. Trimming at V came to 0 bases and at J to 1 base, leaving 13 bases not matched to a gene. Written as DNA, the CDR3 is TGTGCCAGCAGTTACTCGACGCCGAAACAGGGGGCAGGTTCCTACAATGAGCAGTTCTTC. Its protein is CASSYSTPKQGAGSYNEQFF.

This sequence joins TRBV5-1 and TRBJ2-1; 11 bases agree with TRBD2. The V and J ends lost 4 bases and 1 base, in that order; junction bases with no gene match: 10. The CDR3 totals 18 residues. Germline V gene sequence: CDR1 SGHRS, CDR2 YFSETQ. The chain's CDR3 is CASSLTSGSLGSYNEQFF. CDR3 bases: TGCGCCAGCAGCCTTACTAGCGGGAGCCTTGGGTCCTACAATGAGCAGTTCTTC.

Regarding this clone: The junction and the germline gene differ at one end; a read error may be behind it. Other DNA sequences in this specimen translate into the identical CDR3. The rearrangement uses TRBV6-5 and TRBJ1-5; D possibly corresponds to TRBD1 (5 bases). The CDR3 has 13 amino acids. Germline-derived CDR1 and CDR2 are MNHEY and SVGAGI. CDR3 protein: CASTAGRNQPQHF. In DNA form, the CDR3 reads TGCGCCAGCACCGCAGGGAGGAATCAGCCCCAGCATTTT.